This record looks at one TCR beta chain sequence and its context. This clonotype is identified as medium-sized (0.01 to 0.1%). Its antigen remains undetermined. The record has no base qualities; no much larger clone is one base away. Here V drops 7 bases and J drops 2 bases, and the junction holds 11 bases not matched to any gene. The CDR3 starts with the cysteine, ends with the phenylalanine, and has 16 residues. Here the CDR3 DNA is all that survives: 48 bases in frame from base 1. The sample originates from a study of CXCR3 chemokines and chemotherapy response in bladder cancer (dated by TCRdb to the early 2020s). About the full investigation: The study set out to examine whether the activity of the CXCR3 chemokine system within tumors predicted response to chemotherapy in human bladder cancer.

Receptor amplification or capture employed PCR. The sequencing machine was an Illumina HiSeq 2500. TCRdb handled the public reads itself, with Q25 trimming in fastp and clone calling in MiXCR, and kept productive beta chains. Entries are consolidated by CDR3 protein sequence, retaining the most common genes and DNA. This sample lists about 2,300 distinct CDR3 sequences; 6.5% to 9% were detected once. The top ten clonotypes cover around 33% of the sample. This specimen was collected from a patient whose treatment included neoadjuvant chemotherapy. The sequence joins TRBV12-3 or TRBV12-4 to TRBJ1-2; 9 middle bases align to TRBD1. This TCR came from a human donor with bladder cancer that responded to neoadjuvant chemotherapy. The DNA is TGTGCCAGCAAATCGGTGACAGGGGGGACGAACTATGGCTACACCTTC. Its protein reads: CASKSVTGGTNYGYTF.